Each of the 32 T cell receptor beta chains below was sequenced from the same sample in a study of vaccination effects on CD4 cells after COVID-19. Prior to sequencing, the ViraFEST assay stimulated PBMC with viral peptide pools, which expanded the antigen-specific CD4+ T cells. Subsequent to roughly 9 days of culture, CD4+ T cells were isolated. The person had a PCR-confirmed SARS-CoV-2 infection during March to December 2020. No antigen has been identified for these receptors. Profiled with immunoSEQ multiplex PCR; TCRdb holds only in-frame clones, not every one. Of 42,000 or so clones in the sample, approximately 72% were seen once. Material: CD4+ T cells from PBMCs cultured with a peptide pool, obtained before COVID-19 vaccination. The receptors shown here come from a human donor who had a prior SARS-CoV-2 infection.

J is TRBJ2-3 and V is TRBV9, with no clear D. The V gene lost 2 bases and the J gene lost 1 base, with 11 bases spanning the gap. Germline CDR1 reads SGDLS; CDR2 reads YYNGEE. The CDR3 is 15 amino acids. The CDR3 DNA reads as TGTGCCAGCAGCGTGCTGCCTCTGGGCACAGATACGCAGTATTTT. It yields the protein CASSVLPLGTDTQYF.

This clone was seen only a few times. V and J are TRBV7-3 and TRBJ2-1; TRBD1 might be the D (5 bases). Germline V CDR1 and CDR2: SGHTA, FQGTGA. The CDR3 contains 13 residues. The V and J ends lost 5 bases and 4 bases respectively, with 9 bases between them. CDR3 in DNA: TGTGCCAGCAGCAACCCAGGGTACAATGAGCAGTTCTTC. It codes for CASSNPGYNEQFF.

The chain's CDR3 is CASSSSGSAQPQHF. CDR3 coding DNA: TGTGCCAGCAGCTCTTCAGGGTCCGCTCAGCCCCAGCATTTT. The genes are TRBV11-2 and TRBJ1-5; perhaps TRBD1 as D (5 bases). Trimming shortened V by 4 bases and J by 6 bases, and 13 bases separated the two germline ends. This CDR3 spans 14 amino acids. From germline, CDR1 is SGHAT and CDR2 FQNNGV.

The chain employs TRBV27 and TRBJ1-2; 8 nucleotides align to TRBD1. V lost 5 bases to trimming and J lost 7 bases; unmatched junction nucleotides: 9. Germline V gene data show CDR1 as MNHEY and CDR2 as SMNVEV (reference sequence). The CDR3 loop spans 14 amino acids. The CDR3 spells CASSISDRARGYTF. CDR3 DNA sequence: TGTGCCAGCAGTATCTCGGACAGGGCTCGTGGCTACACCTTC.

This chain joins TRBV18 and TRBJ2-7, with D hard to call. CDR3 size: 12 residues. Trimming took off 2 bases at V and 5 bases at J, with 7 bases between the two ends. Germline lookup yields CDR1 KGHSH and CDR2 LQKENI. The CDR3 bases are TGTGCCAGCTCACCATTCAGCGACGAGCAGTACTTC. Its translation: CASSPFSDEQYF.

The chain links TRBV7-8 to TRBJ2-1; 7 bases are a match to TRBD1. V dropped 4 bases and J dropped 7; count of bases not matched to a gene: 13. Germline assignment: CDR1 SGHVS and CDR2 FQNEAQ. The CDR3 length is 16 residues. The CDR3 here is CASSSQGRGSINEQFF. In DNA, the CDR3 is TGTGCCAGCAGCTCTCAAGGCAGGGGGTCAATTAATGAGCAGTTCTTC. Complete variable domain (other parts from reference TRBV7-8 and TRBJ2-1): GAGVSQSPRYKVAKRGQDVALRCDPISGHVSLFWYQQALGQGPEFLTYFQNEAQLDKSGLPSDRFFAERPEGSVSTLKIQRTQQEDSAVYLCASSSQGRGSINEQFFGPGTRLTVL.

On this clone itself: Germline and junction disagree at one end, which may indicate a read error. The chain is built from TRBV7-7 and TRBJ1-2; D may be TRBD1 (5 bases). From germline, CDR1 is SSHAT and CDR2 FNYEAQ (reference sequence). The CDR3 runs to 17 residues. CDR3 bases: TGTGCTAGCAGCCCCACTTTCGCAGGGTATGACCCTTATGGCTACACCTTC. Its translation is CASSPTFAGYDPYGYTF.

The chain has TRBV18 and TRBJ2-3; no reliable D call. V was trimmed by 1 base and J by 2 bases, leaving 4 bases between them. The germline V gene has CDR1 KGHSH and CDR2 LQKENI. The CDR3 totals 13 residues. CDR3 sequence: CASSPRLTDTQYF. The CDR3 DNA reads TGTGCCAGCTCACCACGACTCACAGATACGCAGTATTTT.

V gene TRBV7-2 combines with J gene TRBJ2-3, with TRBD1 identical over 8 bases. This CDR3 region has 17 residues. CDR1 is SGHTA, CDR2 FQGNSA, per germline. Losses at the gene ends were 1 base for V and 1 base for J; bases not matched to a gene: 7. The CDR3 nucleotides are TGTGCCAGCAGCTTAGTCTCGACAGGGGCCGGCACAGATACGCAGTATTTT. Amino acids: CASSLVSTGAGTDTQYF. Using reference TRBV7-2 and TRBJ2-3 for the parts outside the CDR3, the full variable domain is GAGVSQSPSNKVTEKGKDVELRCDPISGHTALYWYRQSLGQGLEFLIYFQGNSAPDKSGLPSDRFSAERTGGSVSTLTIQRTQQEDSAVYLCASSLVSTGAGTDTQYFGPGTRLTVL.

The chain links TRBV4-2 to TRBJ1-4; 12 nucleotides agree with TRBD1. The V gene's germline CDR1 is LGHNA and CDR2 YNFKEQ. V lost 0 bases to trimming and J lost 7 bases; unmatched junction nucleotides: 9. The CDR3 contains 18 residues. Here the CDR3 reads CASSQDVGQGARGEKLFF. The CDR3 DNA follows: TGTGCCAGCAGCCAAGATGTGGGACAGGGGGCTCGAGGTGAAAAACTGTTTTTT.

This clone appeared once. The J gene is TRBJ1-1, the V gene TRBV11-3; TRBD1 aligns across 9 bases. CDR1 and CDR2 (germline): SGHNT, YENEEA. Trimming took 1 base from V and 4 from J; bases not matched to a gene: 13. This CDR3 has 18 amino acids. In DNA, the CDR3 is TGTGCCAGCAGCTTAGGCCGACCCAACAGGGGGCGCGGCACTGAAGCTTTCTTT. It encodes CASSLGRPNRGRGTEAFF.

The rearrangement joins TRBV10-2 to TRBJ2-1, with 7 nucleotides matching TRBD2. V lost 6 bases to trimming and J lost 10 bases; unmatched junction nucleotides: 9. Germline loops: CDR1 WSHSY, CDR2 SAAADI. The CDR3 covers 13 residues. CDR3 DNA sequence: TGCGCCAGCAGCTGGGACTACCAGACGGAGCAGTTCTTC. Translated, it gives CASSWDYQTEQFF.

This chain links TRBV11-2 with TRBJ2-1; 13 nucleotides align to TRBD2. Per germline, CDR1 SGHAT and CDR2 FQNNGV. The CDR3 runs to 17 residues. Trimming removed 6 bases from V and 0 bases from J; junction bases left unmatched: 5. CDR3 DNA: TGTGCCAGCAGTGCGGGACTAGCGGGGATCTCCTACAATGAGCAGTTCTTC. As protein: CASSAGLAGISYNEQFF.

The V gene is TRBV30, the J gene TRBJ1-5; perhaps TRBD1 as D (6 bases). Germline lookup yields CDR1 GTSNPN and CDR2 SVGIG (reference sequence). V lost 4 bases and J 6 bases, leaving 16 bases between the germline ends. This CDR3 region has 14 residues. The CDR3 nucleotides read TGTGCCTGGACTTCCACCGACAGGACTCAGCCCCAGCATTTT. This translates into CAWTSTDRTQPQHF.

The chain employs TRBV9 and TRBJ1-5; D gene unclear. Germline V gives CDR1 SGDLS, CDR2 YYNGEE. This CDR3 has 15 residues. Deletions cut 0 bases from V and 5 bases from J, with 12 bases between. CDR3 loop: CASSVAGGNHQPQHF. The CDR3 DNA reads TGTGCCAGCAGCGTAGCGGGCGGGAATCATCAGCCCCAGCATTTT.

CDR3 DNA: TGTGCCAGCAGTGAAGCCGGCAGGGGATTAGAAAAACTGTTTTTT. It yields the protein CASSEAGRGLEKLFF. The chain combines TRBV6-1 with TRBJ1-4; D might be TRBD1 (6 bases). Trimming removed 0 bases at V and 8 bases at J, with 13 bases between. There are 15 residues in the CDR3. The germline CDR1 and CDR2 sequences are MNHNS and SASEGT.

The chain has TRBV28 and TRBJ2-5, with D possibly TRBD2 on 5 matching bases. The germline V gene has CDR1 MDHEN and CDR2 SYDVKM. V was shortened by 6 bases and J by 1 base, with 18 bases between the two germline ends. CDR3 size: 16 residues. CDR3 coding DNA: TGTGCCAGCAGCTTAAGGGAGTGGTACCTCCAAGAGACCCAGTACTTC. It specifies CASSLREWYLQETQYF.

The chain recombines TRBV13 with TRBJ2-3; 7 bases align to TRBD1. The CDR3 is made up of 12 amino acids. Germline V gene lookup returns CDR1 PRHDT and CDR2 FYEKMQ (reference sequence). Losses at the gene ends were 5 bases for V and 8 bases for J; bases not matched to a gene: 4. DNA of the CDR3: TGTGCCAGCAGCCCCAGGGGGAGTACGCAGTATTTT. Protein: CASSPRGSTQYF.

The V call is TRBV27, the J call TRBJ1-1, with a tentative D call TRBD1 (5 bases). V dropped 6 bases and J dropped 6 bases, with 14 bases sitting between them. Germline CDR1 and CDR2: MNHEY and SMNVEV (reference sequence). This CDR3 has 13 amino acids. The CDR3 sequence: CASRRSGGAEAFF. CDR3 nucleotide sequence: TGTGCCAGCAGGAGGTCGGGAGGGGCTGAAGCTTTCTTT.

The sample holds a few counts of this clone. The rearrangement uses TRBV2 and TRBJ1-2; D gene ambiguous. CDR1 SNHLY and CDR2 FYNNEI come from the germline V gene. Trimming pared 8 bases from V and 0 bases from J, leaving 7 bases between. The CDR3 is 12 amino acids. CDR3 in DNA: TGTGCCAGCGGGCAGACTAACTATGGCTACACCTTC. Encoded protein: CASGQTNYGYTF. Drawing the rest from reference TRBV2 and TRBJ1-2, the complete variable domain is EPEVTQTPSHQVTQMGQEVILRCVPISNHLYFYWYRQILGQKVEFLVSFYNNEISEKSEIFDDQFSVERPDGSNFTLKIRSTKLEDSAMYFCASGQTNYGYTFGSGTRLTVV.

The DNA of the CDR3 is TGTGCCAGCTCTGGGACTAGTTGGAATGAGCAGTTCTTC. Its translation is CASSGTSWNEQFF. The J gene is TRBJ2-1, the V gene TRBV18; 8 nucleotides align to TRBD2. This CDR3 has 13 amino acids. Germline CDR1 and CDR2: KGHSH and LQKENI. J lost 7 bases, V lost 6 bases, and 5 bases had no gene match. The whole variable domain, remainder taken from reference TRBV18 and TRBJ2-1, is NAGVMQNPRHLVRRRGQEARLRCSPMKGHSHVYWYRQLPEEGLKFMVYLQKENIIDESGMPKERFSAEFPKEGPSILRIQQVVRGDSAAYFCASSGTSWNEQFFGPGTRLTVL.

As for this clone: A read error is likely, as this CDR3 ends without the conserved phenylalanine or tryptophan. It is unclear where the CDR3 begins or ends on the DNA, so no DNA is shown, and the CDR3 is as TCRdb lists it. The gene calls are TRBV19 and TRBJ2-7; the DNA was not used to check the table's D call, TRBD1. CDR1 is LNHDA, CDR2 SQIVND, per germline (reference sequence). The CDR3 length is 11 residues, termini included. CDR3 in amino acids: CASRNWTGQTL.

V gene TRBV6-6 combines with J gene TRBJ1-2, with TRBD1 matching 9 bases. V lost 6 bases and J lost 3; bases outside the gene matches: 11. There are 16 residues in the CDR3. From germline, CDR1 is MNHNY and CDR2 SVGAGI (reference sequence). The CDR3 DNA reads as TGTGCCAGCAGGATTCCGGGACAGGGAGGGGACTATGGCTACACCTTC. As protein: CASRIPGQGGDYGYTF.

The chain is built from TRBV30 and TRBJ1-5, with no clear D. This CDR3 is 14 amino acids long. From germline, CDR1 is GTSNPN and CDR2 SVGIG (reference sequence). Trimming shortened V by 2 bases and J by 5 bases, and 13 bases separated the two germline ends. CDR3 in DNA: TGTGCCTGGAGTTTCGAGTGGGAGGATCAGCCCCAGCATTTT. Amino acids: CAWSFEWEDQPQHF.

The J gene is TRBJ2-7, the V gene TRBV13; TRBD1 aligns across 9 bases. The V and J ends lost 5 bases and 5 bases, in that order; junction bases with no gene match: 10. The CDR3 runs 15 residues. Germline loops: CDR1 PRHDT, CDR2 FYEKMQ (reference sequence). The CDR3 sequence: CASSAPGQGINEQYF. CDR3 sequence (DNA): TGTGCCAGCAGCGCACCGGGACAGGGTATTAACGAGCAGTACTTC.

The chain joins TRBV2 to TRBJ2-1, with D uncertain. The ends were cut back, 5 bases at V and 7 bases at J, with 18 bases in the middle. The CDR3 totals 15 residues. Germline V gene lookup returns CDR1 SNHLY and CDR2 FYNNEI. The DNA for the CDR3 is TGTGCCAGCAGTACCATGGGCGGAACCAATAATGAGCAGTTCTTC. It translates to CASSTMGGTNNEQFF.

A single count supports this clone. The chain couples TRBV3-1 (or the pseudogene TRBV3-2) to TRBJ2-7, with D perhaps matching TRBD2 (5 bases). The CDR3 is 12 amino acids. Germline V lookup: CDR1 LGHDT, CDR2 YNNKEL (reference sequence). V lost 2 bases to trimming and J lost 3 bases, with 5 bases between them. CDR3 sequence reads: CASSQTSYEQYF. CDR3 nucleotides: TGTGCCAGCAGCCAAACTAGCTACGAGCAGTACTTC.

The chain is built from TRBV6-5 and TRBJ1-1; D is ambiguous. Germline V gene lookup returns CDR1 MNHEY and CDR2 SVGAGI. V lost 8 bases, J lost 7 bases, and 17 bases lay in between. This CDR3 has 13 residues. CDR3 sequence: CASRLSVQLEAFF. The CDR3 DNA follows: TGTGCCAGCCGTCTGTCGGTACAGCTTGAAGCTTTCTTT.

The rearrangement uses TRBV27 and TRBJ2-4; TRBD2 aligns across 9 bases. This CDR3 is built from 16 residues. From germline, CDR1 is MNHEY and CDR2 SMNVEV (reference sequence). The V gene end was trimmed by 2 bases and the J gene end by 2 bases; junction bases not matched to a gene: 4. CDR3 protein: CASSLLAGFTKNIQYF. In DNA form, the CDR3 reads TGTGCCAGCAGTTTACTAGCGGGGTTCACCAAAAACATTCAGTACTTC.

This clone was counted only a few times. The DNA of the CDR3 is TGTGCCAGCAGCTTAGACTGGGACCACGTGGAGACCCAGTACTTC. It codes for CASSLDWDHVETQYF. The chain recombines TRBV11-3 with TRBJ2-5; the D gene could be TRBD1 or TRBD2 (5 bases each). V was clipped by 0 bases and J by 5 bases, with 13 bases between them. This CDR3 has 15 residues. From germline, CDR1 is SGHNT and CDR2 YENEEA.

The chain joins TRBV7-2 to TRBJ1-2; 7 nucleotides agree with TRBD1. The V segment lost 4 bases and the J segment 7 bases; nucleotides outside the gene matches: 12. The CDR3 loop spans 15 amino acids. From germline, CDR1 is SGHTA and CDR2 FQGNSA. The CDR3 DNA follows: TGTGCCAGCAGCTCCCCCAGGGGGATGATGCGTGGCTACACCTTC. Translating gives CASSSPRGMMRGYTF.

CDR3 sequence (DNA): TGTGCCACCAGCAGAGAGCCCCAGGGCTACTCCTACAATGAGCAGTTCTTC. Protein: CATSREPQGYSYNEQFF. The chain recombines TRBV15 with TRBJ2-1, with D maybe TRBD1 (5 bases). This CDR3 is built from 17 residues. Germline assignment: CDR1 LNHNV and CDR2 YYDKDF (reference sequence). The V and J ends lost 0 bases and 0 bases respectively, with 12 bases between them.